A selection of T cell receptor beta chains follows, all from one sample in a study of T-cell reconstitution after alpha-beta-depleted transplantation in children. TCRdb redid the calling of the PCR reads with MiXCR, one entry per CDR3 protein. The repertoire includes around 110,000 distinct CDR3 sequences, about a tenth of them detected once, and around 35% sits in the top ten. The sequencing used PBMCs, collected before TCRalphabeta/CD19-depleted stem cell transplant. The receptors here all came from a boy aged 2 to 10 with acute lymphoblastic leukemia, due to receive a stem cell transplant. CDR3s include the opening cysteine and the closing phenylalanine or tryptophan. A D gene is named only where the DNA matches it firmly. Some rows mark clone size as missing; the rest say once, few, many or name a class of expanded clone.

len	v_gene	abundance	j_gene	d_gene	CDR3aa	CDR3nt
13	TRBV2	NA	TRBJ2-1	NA	CATRTRPYNEQFF	TGTGCCACCCGGACCAGACCTTACAATGAGCAGTTCTTC
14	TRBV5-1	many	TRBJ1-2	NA	CASSFGTKNYGYTF	TGCGCCAGCAGCTTCGGGACAAAGAACTATGGCTACACCTTC
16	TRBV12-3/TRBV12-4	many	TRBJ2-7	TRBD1	CASSFSPGTGLNEQYF	TGTGCCAGCAGTTTCTCACCCGGGACAGGGTTGAATGAGCAGTACTTC
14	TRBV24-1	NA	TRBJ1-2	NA	CATSDSEVNYGYTF	TGTGCCACCAGTGATTCGGAGGTCAACTATGGCTACACCTTC
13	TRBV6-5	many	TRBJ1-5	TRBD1	CASSNDRDQPQHF	TGTGCCAGCAGTAACGACAGGGACCAGCCCCAGCATTTT
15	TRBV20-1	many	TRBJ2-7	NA	CSASRVGTLTYEQYF	TGCAGTGCTAGTCGCGTCGGGACCCTTACCTACGAGCAGTACTTC
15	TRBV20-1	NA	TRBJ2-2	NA	CSTRGPTRGPGELFF	TGCAGTACTAGAGGGCCCACTAGAGGACCCGGGGAGCTGTTTTTT
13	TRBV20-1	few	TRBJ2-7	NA	CSASGGTGIEQYF	TGCAGTGCTAGTGGGGGCACAGGGATTGAGCAGTACTTC
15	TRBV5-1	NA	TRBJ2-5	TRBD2	CASSLFSGPQETQYF	TGCGCCAGCAGCTTGTTTAGCGGGCCCCAAGAGACCCAGTACTTC
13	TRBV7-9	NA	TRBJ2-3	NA	CASRMTYADTQYF	TGTGCCAGCAGGATGACATATGCAGATACGCAGTATTTT
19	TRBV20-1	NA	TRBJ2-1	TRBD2	CSARDRRSGRAIIGNEQFF	TGCAGTGCTAGAGATCGGCGGAGCGGGAGGGCCATTATAGGCAATGAGCAGTTCTTC
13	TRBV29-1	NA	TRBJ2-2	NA	CAHRAPGTGELFF	TGCGCACACCGGGCCCCGGGGACCGGGGAGCTGTTTTTT
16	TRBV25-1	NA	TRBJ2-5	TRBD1	CASSESGQGQQETQYF	TGTGCCAGCAGTGAATCCGGACAGGGGCAGCAGGAGACCCAGTACTTC
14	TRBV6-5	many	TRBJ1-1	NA	CASSYSRGGTEAFF	TGTGCCAGCAGTTATAGTCGGGGGGGCACTGAAGCTTTCTTT
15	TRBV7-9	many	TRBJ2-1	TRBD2	CASSGTGGPYNEQFF	TGTGCCAGCAGCGGCACGGGAGGGCCCTACAATGAGCAGTTCTTC
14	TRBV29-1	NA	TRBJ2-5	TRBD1	CSVYDRGGGETQYF	TGCAGCGTTTACGACAGGGGGGGAGGAGAGACCCAGTACTTC
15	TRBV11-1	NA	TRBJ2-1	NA	CASSRRGEGYNEQFF	TGTGCCAGCAGCAGGAGGGGGGAGGGTTACAATGAGCAGTTCTTC
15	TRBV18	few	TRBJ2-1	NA	CASSRAGFRNNEQFF	TGTGCCAGCTCTCGAGCGGGCTTCAGGAACAATGAGCAGTTCTTC
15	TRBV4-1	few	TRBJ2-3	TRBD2	CASRSQREKADTQYF	TGCGCCAGCAGGTCCCAGCGGGAGAAGGCAGATACGCAGTATTTT
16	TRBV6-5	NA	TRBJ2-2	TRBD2	CASSILLAGGTRELFF	TGTGCCAGCAGTATACTGCTAGCGGGAGGGACCAGGGAGCTGTTTTTT
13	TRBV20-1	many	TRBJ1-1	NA	CSAGGQLNTEAFF	TGCAGTGCGGGAGGGCAGTTGAACACTGAAGCTTTCTTT
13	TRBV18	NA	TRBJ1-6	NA	CASSPQEGSPLHF	TGTGCCAGCTCACCCCAAGAAGGTTCACCCCTCCACTTT
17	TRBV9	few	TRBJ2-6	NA	CASSVGPGPSGANVLTF	TGTGCCAGCAGCGTAGGTCCAGGCCCCTCTGGGGCCAACGTCCTGACTTTC
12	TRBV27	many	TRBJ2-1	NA	CASTSGYNEQFF	TGTGCCAGCACTTCCGGATACAATGAGCAGTTCTTC
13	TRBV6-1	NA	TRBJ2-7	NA	CASGLGRPNEQYF	TGTGCCAGCGGGCTGGGTCGACCCAACGAGCAGTACTTC
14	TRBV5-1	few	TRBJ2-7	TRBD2	CASSLGRSGNEQYF	TGCGCCAGCAGCCTTGGGAGGAGCGGGAACGAGCAGTACTTC
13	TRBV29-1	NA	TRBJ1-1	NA	CSAEGGMNTEAFF	TGCAGCGCCGAGGGGGGGATGAACACTGAAGCTTTCTTT
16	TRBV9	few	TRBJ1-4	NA	CASSVQAPNGNEKLFF	TGTGCCAGCAGCGTACAGGCCCCCAACGGCAATGAAAAACTGTTTTTT
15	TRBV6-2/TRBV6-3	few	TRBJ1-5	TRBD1	CASSDNRGQNQPQHF	TGTGCCAGCAGTGATAACAGGGGGCAGAATCAGCCCCAGCATTTT
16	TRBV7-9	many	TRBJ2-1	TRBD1	CASSLDRGQSYNEQFF	TGTGCCAGCAGCCTCGACAGGGGACAGTCCTACAATGAGCAGTTCTTC
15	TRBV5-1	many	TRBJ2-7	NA	CASSINPSGPNEQYF	TGCGCCAGCAGCATCAACCCCTCGGGGCCGAACGAGCAGTACTTC
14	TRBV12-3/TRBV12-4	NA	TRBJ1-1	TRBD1	CASSWGQQNTEAFF	TGTGCCAGCAGTTGGGGACAGCAGAACACTGAAGCTTTCTTT
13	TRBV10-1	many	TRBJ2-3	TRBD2	CASAGDYTDTQYF	TGCGCCAGCGCCGGGGACTACACAGATACGCAGTATTTT
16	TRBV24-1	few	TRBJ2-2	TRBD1	CATSDSDRGDTGELFF	TGTGCCACCAGTGACTCTGACAGGGGGGACACCGGGGAGCTGTTTTTT
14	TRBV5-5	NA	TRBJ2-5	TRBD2	CASSLVREGETQYF	TGTGCCAGCAGCTTAGTCAGGGAGGGAGAGACCCAGTACTTC
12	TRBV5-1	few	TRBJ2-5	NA	CASGSLGETQYF	TGCGCCAGCGGTTCGCTAGGAGAGACCCAGTACTTC
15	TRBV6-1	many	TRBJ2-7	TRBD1	CASSPPLQGRDEQYF	TGTGCCAGCAGTCCCCCGTTACAGGGGCGCGACGAGCAGTACTTC
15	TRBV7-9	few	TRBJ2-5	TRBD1	CASSLVGTAQETQYF	TGTGCCAGCAGCTTAGTTGGGACAGCCCAAGAGACCCAGTACTTC
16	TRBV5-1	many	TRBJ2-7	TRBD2	CASSVGSGLVAYEQYF	TGCGCCAGCAGTGTAGGATCGGGACTAGTGGCCTACGAGCAGTACTTC
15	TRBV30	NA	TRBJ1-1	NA	CAWSSWGGTTNEAFF	TGTGCCTGGAGCTCCTGGGGAGGAACCACCAATGAAGCTTTCTTT
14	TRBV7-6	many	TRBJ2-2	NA	CASSLDPGPGELFF	TGTGCCAGCAGCTTAGACCCAGGGCCCGGGGAGCTGTTTTTT
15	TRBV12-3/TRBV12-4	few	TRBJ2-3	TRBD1	CASSARDRGSDTQYF	TGTGCCAGCAGTGCCCGGGACAGGGGGTCAGATACGCAGTATTTT
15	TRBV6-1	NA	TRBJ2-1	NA	CASSEIRSRNNEQFF	TGTGCCAGCAGTGAAATTCGGTCCAGGAACAATGAGCAGTTCTTC
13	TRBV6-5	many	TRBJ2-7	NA	CASRAGIHYEQYF	TGTGCCAGCAGGGCGGGAATACACTACGAGCAGTACTTC
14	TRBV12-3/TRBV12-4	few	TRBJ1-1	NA	CASSRGGDLLRAFF	TGTGCCAGCAGTCGGGGAGGGGATCTTTTAAGAGCTTTCTTT
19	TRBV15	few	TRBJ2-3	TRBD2	CATSSGIGGRRPSTDTQYF	TGTGCCACCAGCAGCGGGATCGGCGGGAGGCGTCCCAGCACAGATACGCAGTATTTT
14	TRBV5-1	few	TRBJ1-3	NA	CASSLTGGGNTIYF	TGCGCCAGCAGCTTGACCGGGGGTGGAAACACCATATATTTT
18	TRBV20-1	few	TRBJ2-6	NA	CSASKGLSPLSGANVLTF	TGCAGTGCTAGTAAAGGCCTTTCCCCTCTCTCTGGGGCCAACGTCCTGACTTTC
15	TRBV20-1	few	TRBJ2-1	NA	CSAPRPTQTTDEQFF	TGCAGTGCCCCCCGCCCCACCCAAACGACGGATGAGCAGTTCTTC
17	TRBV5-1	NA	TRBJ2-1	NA	CASSLGGAFGTYNEQFF	TGCGCCAGCAGCTTGGGGGGCGCGTTCGGCACCTACAATGAGCAGTTCTTC
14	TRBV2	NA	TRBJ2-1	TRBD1	CASMRDRVYNEQFF	TGTGCCAGCATGCGGGACAGGGTGTACAATGAGCAGTTCTTC
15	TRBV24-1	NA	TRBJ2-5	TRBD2	CATSGGGSLKETQYF	TGTGCCACCAGTGGAGGCGGGAGTCTAAAAGAGACCCAGTACTTC
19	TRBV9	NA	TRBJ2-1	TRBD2	CASSSPTSGKTQGRNEQFF	TGTGCCAGCTCTTCACCGACTAGCGGGAAGACCCAAGGTAGGAATGAGCAGTTCTTC
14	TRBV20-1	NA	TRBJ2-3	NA	CSARGWASTDTQYF	TGCAGTGCTAGAGGGTGGGCTAGCACAGATACGCAGTATTTT
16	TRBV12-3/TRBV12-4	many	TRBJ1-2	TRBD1	CASTYYPGQGAQGYTF	TGTGCCAGCACCTACTACCCGGGACAGGGGGCGCAGGGCTACACCTTC
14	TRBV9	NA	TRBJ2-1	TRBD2	CASSNRDYHNEQFF	TGTGCCAGCAGCAACCGGGACTACCACAATGAGCAGTTCTTC
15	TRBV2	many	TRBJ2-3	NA	CASSEVRGSTDTQYF	TGTGCCAGCAGTGAGGTTCGGGGTAGCACAGATACGCAGTATTTT
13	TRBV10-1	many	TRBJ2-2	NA	CASSEGPTGELFF	TGCGCCAGTTCCGAAGGCCCTACCGGGGAGCTGTTTTTT